The entry below describes one T cell receptor beta chain. Its antigen is unknown. Generated by immunoSEQ multiplex PCR, the TCRdb table keeps only in-frame clones and is missing some. The sample records some 100,000 clones, around 94% being singletons. This entry comes from a study of siplizumab effects on memory and regulatory T cells. Regarding the study as a whole: With siplizumab, mappable alloreactive CD4+ clones averaged around 70% Treg-derived, versus less than 30% in controls.

The CDR3 loop spans 13 amino acids. The ends were cut back, 4 bases at V and 0 bases at J, with 4 bases in the middle. Looked up from germline, CDR1 is WNHNN and CDR2 is SYGVQD (reference sequence). The TCR comes from a human donor in good health. The chain recombines TRBV10-1 with TRBJ2-1; the D is unclear. Sequences were obtained from Tregs sorted from blood. The CDR3 region is CASSAFSYNEQFF. The CDR3 region has the DNA TGCGCCAGCAGTGCCTTCTCCTACAATGAGCAGTTCTTC.